Shown below are 13 T cell receptor beta chains from a single sample sequenced in a study of shared clonotypes between healthy human individuals. The table came from immunoSEQ multiplex PCR; TCRdb's copy has only in-frame clones and leaves some out. Of roughly 2 million clones listed, 85% to 95% were seen once; the top ten hold more than 0.1%. The sequenced material came from naive CD4+ T cells sorted from blood. Specified subset: CD45RA+ positively selected. The source of these receptors is a man younger than 35 in good health.

V gene TRBV13 combines with J gene TRBJ2-4; D is possibly TRBD1 or TRBD2 (5 bases each). Germline V gene lookup returns CDR1 PRHDT and CDR2 FYEKMQ (reference sequence). Trimming pared 6 bases from V and 0 bases from J, leaving 18 bases between. The CDR3 extends over 17 amino acids. This CDR3 is CASSYSGRTLAKNIQYF. The DNA of the CDR3 is TGTGCCAGCAGTTACTCAGGGAGAACGCTAGCCAAAAACATTCAGTACTTC. The entire variable domain, with the rest obtained from reference TRBV13 and TRBJ2-4, is as follows: AAGVIQSPRHLIKEKRETATLKCYPIPRHDTVYWYQQGPGQDPQFLISFYEKMQSDKGSIPDRFSAQQFSDYHSELNMSSLELGDSALYFCASSYSGRTLAKNIQYFGAGTRLSVL.

This chain links TRBV14 with TRBJ1-4, with TRBD1 identical over 7 bases. Germline V lookup: CDR1 SGHDN, CDR2 FVKESK. After removal of 6 bases from V and 1 base from J, the junction contained 2 bases not matched to a gene. The CDR3 runs to 14 residues. The CDR3 DNA sequence: TGTGCCAGCAGTCCAGGGGGAACTAATGAAAAACTGTTTTTT. It encodes CASSPGGTNEKLFF. The complete variable domain, with remaining parts taken from reference TRBV14 and TRBJ1-4, reads EAGVTQFPSHSVIEKGQTVTLRCDPISGHDNLYWYRRVMGKEIKFLLHFVKESKQDESGMPNNRFLAERTGGTYSTLKVQPAELEDSGVYFCASSPGGTNEKLFFGSGTQLSVL.

The V call is TRBV25-1, the J call TRBJ1-3; no firm D call. The germline V gene encodes CDR1 MGHDK and CDR2 SYGVNS. The V end was cut by 3 bases, the J end by 0 bases, with 6 bases between. The CDR3 totals 14 residues. CDR3 DNA sequence: TGTGCCAGCAGTGACATAGGCTCTGGAAACACCATATATTTT. Its translation is CASSDIGSGNTIYF.

This clone was observed a single time. The rearrangement joins TRBV6-6 to TRBJ2-4, with D tentatively TRBD1 (6 bases). This CDR3 region has 16 residues. Trimming took off 7 bases at V and 0 bases at J, with 16 bases between the two ends. Per germline, CDR1 MNHNY and CDR2 SVGAGI (reference sequence). CDR3 in DNA: TGTGCCAGCACCTTGACAGGTCTTGAAGCCAAAAACATTCAGTACTTC. Its translation: CASTLTGLEAKNIQYF.

The chain joins TRBV18 to TRBJ1-6; D uncertain. The germline CDR1 and CDR2 sequences are KGHSH and LQKENI. CDR3 length: 15 amino acids. Trimming left V 2 bases short and J 1 base short, with 6 bases between. The CDR3 sequence is CASSPSNSYNSPLHF. The CDR3 nucleotides read TGTGCCAGCTCACCATCCAATTCCTATAATTCACCCCTCCACTTT.

V usage is TRBV19 and J usage is TRBJ1-1; no reliable D call. Germline CDR1 is LNHDA and CDR2 is SQIVND (reference sequence). The CDR3 is 12 residues long. V lost 7 bases to trimming and J lost 2 bases, with 8 bases between them. The CDR3 sequence: CASTLSNTEAFF. The CDR3, as DNA: TGTGCCAGTACTTTAAGTAACACTGAAGCTTTCTTT.

This chain connects TRBV5-6 to TRBJ1-3; 8 nucleotides agree with TRBD1. The length of the CDR3 is 16 residues. After removal of 3 bases from V and 2 bases from J, the junction contained 7 bases not matched to a gene. Germline V lookup: CDR1 SGHDT, CDR2 YYEEEE. The CDR3 coding sequence is TGTGCCAGCAGCTCGGACAGGGTTGATACTGGAAACACCATATATTTT. It codes for CASSSDRVDTGNTIYF.

The V and J genes are TRBV19 and TRBJ2-7, with TRBD1 matching over 8 bases. Trimming at V came to 5 bases and at J to 4 bases, leaving 4 bases not matched to a gene. Germline values: CDR1 LNHDA, CDR2 SQIVND (reference sequence). CDR3 length: 13 residues. The DNA of the CDR3 is TGTGCCAGTAGTGGAGACAGGGGTTACGAGCAGTACTTC. Its translation: CASSGDRGYEQYF. Using reference TRBV19 and TRBJ2-7 for the parts outside the CDR3, the full variable domain is DGGITQSPKYLFRKEGQNVTLSCEQNLNHDAMYWYRQDPGQGLRLIYYSQIVNDFQKGDIAEGYSVSREKKESFPLTVTSAQKNPTAFYLCASSGDRGYEQYFGPGTRLTVT.

The genes are TRBV7-9 and TRBJ2-2; perhaps TRBD2 as D (5 bases). Trimming cost V 11 bases and J 7 bases, with 17 bases left between them. The CDR3 covers 13 residues. Per the germline V gene, CDR1 is SEHNR and CDR2 is FQNEAQ (reference sequence). This chain's CDR3 is CALRTEGLGELFF. The DNA of the CDR3 is TGTGCCCTACGCACCGAGGGCCTCGGGGAGCTGTTTTTT.

The CDR3 protein is CASSRINRDQGETQYF. The CDR3 bases are TGTGCCAGCAGCCGAATCAATCGAGACCAGGGGGAGACCCAGTACTTC. The chain carries TRBV7-8 and TRBJ2-5, with D perhaps TRBD1 (6 bases). The CDR3 runs 16 residues. The germline V and J ends were trimmed by 5 bases and 5 bases, with 21 bases remaining between them. CDR1 is SGHVS and CDR2 is FQNEAQ in the germline V gene.

This chain joins TRBV5-8 and TRBJ2-5, with 9 bases aligning to TRBD2. The CDR3 is 17 residues long. Germline CDR1 reads SGHTS; CDR2 reads YDEGEE. V gave up 2 bases and J gave up 5 bases; unmatched junction bases: 13. The CDR3 region has the DNA TGTGCCAGCAGCTTTCGCTTCCGTAGCGGGAGCGGGGAGACCCAGTACTTC. It translates to CASSFRFRSGSGETQYF.

The genes are TRBV27 and TRBJ2-2, with D possibly being TRBD1 (5 bases). Germline loops: CDR1 MNHEY, CDR2 SMNVEV (reference sequence). Trimming pared 4 bases from V and 6 bases from J, leaving 12 bases between. This CDR3 comprises 14 residues. The CDR3 reads CASSSPQGSGELFF. The CDR3, as DNA: TGTGCCAGCAGTTCCCCCCAGGGTTCCGGGGAGCTGTTTTTT.

The chain recombines TRBV6-4 with TRBJ1-1; D ambiguous. The V gene's germline CDR1 is MRHNA and CDR2 SNTAGT. V lost 7 bases to trimming and J lost 5 bases, with 14 bases between them. The CDR3 covers 13 residues. The chain's CDR3 is CASTEQVGTEAFF. The CDR3 bases are TGTGCCAGCACAGAGCAGGTGGGGACTGAAGCTTTCTTT.